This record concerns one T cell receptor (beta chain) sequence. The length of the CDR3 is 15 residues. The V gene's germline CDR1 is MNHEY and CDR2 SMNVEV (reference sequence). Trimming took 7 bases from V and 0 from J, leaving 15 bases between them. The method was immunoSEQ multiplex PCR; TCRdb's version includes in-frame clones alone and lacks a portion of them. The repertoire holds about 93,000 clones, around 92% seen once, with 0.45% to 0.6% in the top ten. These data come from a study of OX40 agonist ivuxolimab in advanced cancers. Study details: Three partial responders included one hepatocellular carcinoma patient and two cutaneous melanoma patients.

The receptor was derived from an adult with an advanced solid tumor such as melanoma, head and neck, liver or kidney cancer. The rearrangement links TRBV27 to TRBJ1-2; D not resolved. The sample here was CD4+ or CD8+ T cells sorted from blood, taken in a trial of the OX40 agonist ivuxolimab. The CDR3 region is CASTSPSAANYGYTF. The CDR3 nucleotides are TGTGCCAGCACTTCCCCTTCGGCAGCTAACTATGGCTACACCTTC.